This is a list of T cell receptor beta chains from one sample in a study of vaccination and CD4 T cells after COVID-19. TCRdb re-called the PCR reads through MiXCR, storing one row per CDR3 protein. Counted here are about 12,000 distinct CDR3 sequences, less than 85% occurring once; the ten biggest clones make up 20% to 25%. The antigens for these receptors are not known. What was sequenced was CD4+ T cells from blood, cultured in vitro. All receptors derive from a human donor who had recovered from COVID-19. CDR3s leave out the opening cysteine and the closing phenylalanine or tryptophan. Each record gives: J gene, clone size, V gene, D gene, CDR3 protein. D genes are given only for firm matches. Clone size, where shown, is once, few, many, or a class for clones that have expanded.

>TRBJ1-2|-|TRBV20-1|TRBD1
SAATDRVRGYT
>TRBJ2-1|-|TRBV20-1|-
SVGGNEQF
>TRBJ2-5|-|TRBV7-9|TRBD2
ASSLAVLAGGPGETQY
>TRBJ1-2|large|TRBV3-1|-
ASSQVGGKGYT
>TRBJ2-7|-|TRBV20-1|-
SASRGYEQY
>TRBJ1-5|-|TRBV28|-
ASSLPGDSNQPQH
>TRBJ2-5|-|TRBV20-1|-
SARARRGQETQY
>TRBJ2-7|once|TRBV27|TRBD2
ASSSTGLAGVSYEQY
>TRBJ2-2|once|TRBV7-8|TRBD1
ASSPGTANTGELF
>TRBJ1-2|medium-sized|TRBV19|-
ASSHTPGGDSYT
>TRBJ2-5|-|TRBV29-1|-
SVGLQETQY
>TRBJ1-5|-|TRBV19|TRBD1
ASSSLGTAIYSNQPQH
>TRBJ2-5|-|TRBV7-6|-
ASSLPSAGKGGTQY
>TRBJ2-1|once|TRBV6-5|TRBD2
ASSYRTSGWAYNEQF